Sequencing of this T cell receptor (beta chain) was carried out in a study of early T cells in non-severe SARS-CoV-2 infection. At the level of the study: Unsorted whole-blood RNA was sequenced in bulk, leaving chains unpaired.

CDR3 length: 15 residues. Germline V gene sequence: CDR1 SGHRS, CDR2 YFSETQ. The V gene end was trimmed by 5 bases and the J gene end by 6 bases; junction bases not matched to a gene: 6. This clonotype was counted only a few times. The antigen is unknown. Findings of the study overall: CD4 and private specificities were missed by VDJdb matching, which favored anti-spike CD8 responses.

Each cDNA molecule carried a unique molecular identifier. TCRdb itself ran the 5' RACE reads through MiXCR, one entry per CDR3 protein. This table has 55,000 to 85,000 distinct CDR3 sequences, 12% to 15% appearing once. The sample comprised whole blood. This receptor was identified in an adult who was a healthcare worker with PCR-confirmed SARS-CoV-2 infection or an uninfected control (not recorded which). The V call is TRBV5-1, the J call TRBJ2-2; TRBD2 matches 11 bases. The CDR3 nucleotides are TGCGCCAGCAGGACGACTAGCGGGGCCTCCGGGGAGCTGTTTTTT. Protein sequence: CASRTTSGASGELFF.